What follows are 14 T cell receptor beta chains derived from one specimen sequenced in a study of blood T cells in healthy people across ages. A second PCR, run for about 7 to 12 cycles, used a sample-barcoded 5' primer plus a J-beta primer mix. Via MiXCR, TCRdb re-called the 5' RACE reads, giving one row per CDR3 protein. The sample lists some 1.5 million distinct CDR3 sequences, roughly two fifths occurring once. The sequenced sample was blood. The receptors were gathered from a woman younger than 30 in good health.

V and J are TRBV5-1 and TRBJ1-2; D not certain. Trimming shortened V by 2 bases and J by 8 bases, and 16 bases separated the two germline ends. This CDR3 contains 14 residues. Per the germline V gene, CDR1 is SGHRS and CDR2 is YFSETQ. The DNA for the CDR3 is TGCGCCAGCAGCTTCGGGGATTCTCGGGAAGGCTACACCTTC. Residues: CASSFGDSREGYTF.

V usage is TRBV16 and J usage is TRBJ2-1; 7 nucleotides align to TRBD1. Germline V gives CDR1 KGHSY, CDR2 FQNENV. Trimming removed 2 bases from V and 2 bases from J; junction bases left unmatched: 9. The CDR3 has 17 amino acids. The CDR3 region is CASSQSFTGVAYNEQFF. Here the CDR3 DNA reads TGTGCCAGCAGCCAAAGTTTCACAGGGGTTGCCTACAATGAGCAGTTCTTC.

The rearrangement joins TRBV5-5 to TRBJ2-3; 8 bases line up with TRBD2. The germline V gene has CDR1 SGHKS and CDR2 YYEKEE (reference sequence). After removal of 6 bases from V and 8 bases from J, the junction contained 17 bases not matched to a gene. The CDR3 has 16 amino acids. CDR3: CASILSGGGGGITQYF. The CDR3 nucleotides are TGTGCCAGCATCCTCTCGGGAGGGGGAGGGGGAATTACGCAGTATTTT. Together with reference TRBV5-5 and TRBJ2-3, the CDR3 gives the full variable domain: DAGVTQSPTHLIKTRGQQVTLRCSPISGHKSVSWYQQVLGQGPQFIFQYYEKEERGRGNFPDRFSARQFPNYSSELNVNALLLGDSALYLCASILSGGGGGITQYFGPGTRLTVL.

The CDR3 here is CASSQVGTYNEQYF. The CDR3 DNA reads TGCGCCAGCAGCCAAGTGGGAACCTACAATGAGCAGTACTTC. The rearrangement links TRBV4-1 to TRBJ2-7; D ambiguous. This CDR3 region has 14 residues. V was shortened by 1 base and J by 7 bases, with 14 bases between the two germline ends. Germline assignment: CDR1 MGHRA and CDR2 YSYEKL.

In its sample, this clonotype was seen a few times. The chain has TRBV3-1 and TRBJ2-3; TRBD2 agrees at 7 bases. Germline CDR1 and CDR2: LGHDT and YNNKEL (reference sequence). V trimming: 1 base; J trimming: 7 bases; junction bases outside the gene matches: 11. This CDR3 has 16 residues. The CDR3 spells CASSQGSGLSYHTQYF. The DNA for the CDR3 is TGTGCCAGCAGCCAAGGTTCGGGACTATCTTATCATACGCAGTATTTT.

The genes are TRBV28 and TRBJ1-1; D unclear. The CDR3 has 13 amino acids. Germline V gene data show CDR1 as MDHEN and CDR2 as SYDVKM. Trimming cost V 3 bases and J 7 bases, with 12 bases left between them. For the CDR3, the DNA is TGTGCCAGCAGTTTCAGCGTCCTCGGTGAAGCTTTCTTT. Translated: CASSFSVLGEAFF. The variable domain in full, with the rest retrieved from reference TRBV28 and TRBJ1-1, is DVKVTQSSRYLVKRTGEKVFLECVQDMDHENMFWYRQDPGLGLRLIYFSYDVKMKEKGDIPEGYSVSREKKERFSLILESASTNQTSMYLCASSFSVLGEAFFGQGTRLTVV.

V and J are TRBV12-3 or TRBV12-4 and TRBJ2-5; 8 nucleotides match TRBD1. With 3 bases clipped from V and 5 bases from J, the junction kept 5 bases outside the gene matches. The CDR3 consists of 14 residues. This CDR3 is CASSFRTGMETQYF. For the CDR3, the DNA is TGTGCCAGCAGTTTTCGGACAGGGATGGAGACCCAGTACTTC.

This clonotype occurred once. The V gene is TRBV6-6, the J gene TRBJ1-5; a possible D gene is TRBD1 (5 bases). Per the germline V gene, CDR1 is MNHNY and CDR2 is SVGAGI (reference sequence). V dropped 4 bases and J dropped 3 bases, with 16 bases sitting between them. This CDR3 is 16 amino acids long. The CDR3 bases are TGTGCCAGCAGTTCCCACCGGGACGGATACAATCAGCCCCAGCATTTT. Its protein is CASSSHRDGYNQPQHF.

This clonotype was detected only a few times. The rearrangement uses TRBV6-6 and TRBJ1-1; D not resolved. Trimming pared 6 bases from V and 6 bases from J, leaving 23 bases between. This CDR3 has 16 amino acids. Germline CDR1 MNHNY, CDR2 SVGAGI (reference sequence). CDR3 amino acids: CASSGNAGGELAEAFF. As DNA, the CDR3 is TGTGCCAGCAGCGGCAACGCGGGAGGAGAATTGGCTGAAGCTTTCTTT.

About this clonotype: A much larger clone differs by one base, so this may be a read error. The chain carries TRBV27 and TRBJ1-5, with 7 bases identical to TRBD1. The length of the CDR3 is 13 residues. From germline, CDR1 is MNHEY and CDR2 SMNVEV (reference sequence). Written as DNA, the CDR3 is TGTGCCATCAGTGACAGGGACAATCAGCCCCAGCATTTT. This sequence encodes CAISDRDNQPQHF.

The rearrangement joins TRBV12-3 or TRBV12-4 to TRBJ2-7; unclear D gene. V lost 0 bases and J 5 bases, leaving 8 bases between the germline ends. CDR3 length equals 13 residues. In DNA form, the CDR3 reads TGTGCCAGCAGTTTAGCGGAGCCCAACGAGCAGTACTTC. It codes for CASSLAEPNEQYF.

This clonotype showed up just a few times. The rearrangement joins TRBV28 to TRBJ2-3, with D possibly TRBD1 on 5 matching bases. Germline CDR1 is MDHEN and CDR2 is SYDVKM. The CDR3 is 13 residues long. V lost 11 bases and J lost 1, with 13 bases in between. CDR3 residues: CAGRRVGTDTQYF. CDR3 sequence (DNA): TGTGCCGGTCGCAGGGTTGGCACAGATACGCAGTATTTT.

V is TRBV5-5 and J is TRBJ1-6; the D is unclear. Germline CDR1 SGHKS, CDR2 YYEKEE (reference sequence). V dropped 2 bases and J dropped 6 bases, with 9 bases sitting between them. The length of the CDR3 is 14 residues. CDR3 sequence: CASSLTELNSPLHF. The CDR3 nucleotides read TGTGCCAGCAGCTTAACGGAGCTTAATTCACCCCTCCACTTT.

In this sample, this clonotype turned up a few times. This rearrangement joins TRBV9 to TRBJ2-1; tentatively, D is TRBD1 or TRBD2 (5 bases each). CDR1 and CDR2 from the germline V gene are SGDLS and YYNGEE. The CDR3 consists of 16 residues. The V and J ends lost 5 bases and 8 bases respectively, with 23 bases between them. CDR3 DNA sequence: TGTGCCAGCAGGAGATCCTCGGGGCCCGGGTTCGATGAGCAGTTCTTC. Translation gives CASRRSSGPGFDEQFF.